The next 2 T cell receptor beta chains were all read from a single sample in a study of shared clonotypes between healthy human individuals. Produced via immunoSEQ multiplex PCR; TCRdb's table is partial and in-frame only. The sample includes over a million clones, approximately 98% of them seen just once. What was sequenced was naive CD4+ T cells sorted from blood. The subset: CD45RA+ positively selected. Receptor source: a man aged 25 to 45 in good health.

This clone was seen only once. The chain has TRBV5-1 and TRBJ2-1; tentatively, D is TRBD1 (5 bases). CDR1 and CDR2 (germline): SGHRS, YFSETQ. Trimming cost V 0 bases and J 3 bases, with 7 bases left between them. The CDR3 is 14 residues long. The CDR3 here is CASSLGQNYNEQFF. The CDR3 DNA follows: TGCGCCAGCAGCTTGGGACAGAACTACAATGAGCAGTTCTTC.

The chain couples TRBV7-9 to TRBJ2-1; 7 nucleotides align to TRBD2. V lost 4 bases to trimming and J lost 1 base; unmatched junction nucleotides: 4. CDR1 is SEHNR, CDR2 FQNEAQ, per germline (reference sequence). CDR3 length: 15 residues. The CDR3 bases are TGTGCCAGCAGCTGGAGGCGGGGGTCCTACAATGAGCAGTTCTTC. Protein: CASSWRRGSYNEQFF. Full variable domain (missing parts from reference TRBV7-9 and TRBJ2-1): DTGVSQNPRHKITKRGQNVTFRCDPISEHNRLYWYRQTLGQGPEFLTYFQNEAQLEKSRLLSDRFSAERPKGSFSTLEIQRTEQGDSAMYLCASSWRRGSYNEQFFGPGTRLTVL.